These 20 T cell receptor beta chains originate from one sample sequenced in a study of technical replicates of blood from several donors. Repertoires were generated with immunoSEQ multiplex PCR, while TCRdb's copy carries only in-frame clones and drops some. Among some 70,000 clones listed, under 98% were seen once. Sequenced input: T cells isolated from PBMCs. The receptors derive from a human donor in good health.

The chain is built from TRBV9 and TRBJ2-7, with 8 positions matching TRBD2. Trimming cost V 3 bases and J 2 bases; bases outside gene matches: 19. Germline V gene lookup returns CDR1 SGDLS and CDR2 YYNGEE. This CDR3 comprises 19 residues. CDR3 nucleotides: TGTGCCAGCAGCGGTGAGAGGGATCAGGAGCGGGAGATCCCCTACGAGCAGTACTTC. It is translated as CASSGERDQEREIPYEQYF.

The rearrangement joins TRBV18 to TRBJ1-2, with D tentatively TRBD1 (5 bases). V was cut by 3 bases and J by 4 bases, with 9 bases left in between. The CDR3 has 13 amino acids. Per germline, CDR1 KGHSH and CDR2 LQKENI. This CDR3 reads CASSPGASYGYTF. CDR3 coding DNA: TGTGCCAGCTCACCTGGGGCTTCCTATGGCTACACCTTC.

V is TRBV6-4 and J is TRBJ1-1, with no clear D. Trimming cost V 7 bases and J 0 bases, with 9 bases left between them. CDR3 length equals 13 residues. Germline CDR1 reads MRHNA; CDR2 reads SNTAGT. The CDR3 is CASKRAMNTEAFF. For the CDR3, the DNA is TGTGCCAGCAAGAGGGCCATGAACACTGAAGCTTTCTTT.

CDR3 nucleotide sequence: TGCAGCCGCGGGGGGCGGGAGCAGTACTTC. Amino acids: CSRGGREQYF. The chain uses TRBV20-1 and TRBJ2-7, with TRBD2 matching over 8 bases. The CDR3 runs 10 residues. CDR1 and CDR2 (germline): DFQATT, SNEGSKA (reference sequence).

This chain joins TRBV4-1 and TRBJ2-7; 10 bases are shared with TRBD1. The CDR3 contains 15 residues. After removal of 2 bases from V and 2 bases from J, the junction contained 3 bases not matched to a gene. CDR1 MGHRA and CDR2 YSYEKL come from the germline V gene. This CDR3 is CASSQKDRGPYEQYF. CDR3 in DNA: TGCGCCAGCAGCCAAAAAGACAGGGGGCCCTACGAGCAGTACTTC.

J is TRBJ1-1 and V is TRBV2, with D unclear. This CDR3 comprises 10 residues. The germline CDR1 and CDR2 sequences are SNHLY and FYNNEI. V lost 8 bases and J 6 bases, leaving 7 bases between the germline ends. The CDR3: CASETAEAFF. The CDR3 region has the DNA TGTGCCAGCGAAACAGCTGAAGCTTTCTTT.

The chain employs TRBV14 and TRBJ2-5; 7 nucleotides line up with TRBD2. Germline V gene lookup returns CDR1 SGHDN and CDR2 FVKESK. V shed 7 bases, J shed 2 bases, and the junction held 7 bases outside the gene matches. The CDR3 sequence is 14 residues long. CDR3 amino acids: CASNGRRFQETQYF. In nucleotides, the CDR3 is TGTGCCAGCAACGGGAGGAGGTTTCAAGAGACCCAGTACTTC. Looking up the rest from reference TRBV14 and TRBJ2-5 gives the full variable domain: EAGVTQFPSHSVIEKGQTVTLRCDPISGHDNLYWYRRVMGKEIKFLLHFVKESKQDESGMPNNRFLAERTGGTYSTLKVQPAELEDSGVYFCASNGRRFQETQYFGPGTRLLVL.

The chain recombines TRBV9 with TRBJ2-7, with 9 bases matching TRBD1. CDR1 and CDR2 from the germline V gene are SGDLS and YYNGEE. This CDR3 is 14 amino acids long. Losses at the gene ends were 4 bases for V and 7 bases for J; bases not matched to a gene: 9. CDR3 loop: CASSTGTGLREQYF. CDR3 DNA: TGTGCCAGCAGCACTGGGACAGGGCTCAGGGAGCAGTACTTC.

This clone was picked up one time. The genes are TRBV7-9 and TRBJ2-5, with TRBD2 as a possible D gene (6 bases). The germline gives CDR1 SEHNR, CDR2 FQNEAQ (reference sequence). The CDR3 contains 13 residues. The ends were cut back, 1 base at V and 4 bases at J, with 7 bases in the middle. CDR3 loop: CASSLGRGETQYF. In DNA, the CDR3 is TGTGCCAGCAGCTTAGGGAGGGGAGAGACCCAGTACTTC.

This sequence joins TRBV9 and TRBJ2-5, with 11 bases identical to TRBD2. V lost 0 bases and J lost 5; bases outside the gene matches: 9. The CDR3 runs to 17 residues. CDR1 and CDR2 from the germline V gene are SGDLS and YYNGEE. In DNA form, the CDR3 reads TGTGCCAGCAGCGTAGGCGGGACTAGCGGTTGGGGGGAGACCCAGTACTTC. It encodes CASSVGGTSGWGETQYF. Full variable domain (remainder filled in from reference TRBV9 and TRBJ2-5): DSGVTQTPKHLITATGQRVTLRCSPRSGDLSVYWYQQSLDQGLQFLIQYYNGEERAKGNILERFSAQQFPDLHSELNLSSLELGDSALYFCASSVGGTSGWGETQYFGPGTRLLVL.

The chain employs TRBV6-6 and TRBJ1-4; 7 nucleotides match TRBD1. With V trimmed by 0 bases and J by 5 bases, 3 bases remained unmatched. The CDR3 loop spans 15 amino acids. Germline CDR1 and CDR2: MNHNY and SVGAGI (reference sequence). CDR3 bases: TGTGCCAGCAGTTACTCGAGACAGGGAAATGAAAAACTGTTTTTT. This sequence encodes CASSYSRQGNEKLFF.

As to this clone: A junction end diverges from the germline sequence, so it may reflect a read error. The J gene is TRBJ1-1, the V gene TRBV11-3; 8 bases align to TRBD1. This CDR3 is 14 amino acids long. Per the germline V gene, CDR1 is SGHNT and CDR2 is YENEEA. CDR3 nucleotide sequence: TGTGCCAGCAGACAGGGGGGTTACAACAATGAAGCTTTCTTT. It yields the protein CASRQGGYNNEAFF.

The chain combines TRBV4-1 with TRBJ2-3; 9 bases map to TRBD2. Unmatched junction bases numbered 5, after V lost 4 bases and J lost 0 bases. Germline V gene data show CDR1 as MGHRA and CDR2 as YSYEKL. This CDR3 comprises 16 residues. Written as DNA, the CDR3 is TGCGCCAGCAGCCTACGACTAGCGGCTAGCACAGATACGCAGTATTTT. Translating gives CASSLRLAASTDTQYF.

This clone was observed a handful of times. The genes are TRBV4-1 and TRBJ1-3; 9 bases align to TRBD1. The V segment lost 4 bases and the J segment 3 bases; nucleotides outside the gene matches: 13. The CDR3 has 18 residues. In germline, CDR1 is MGHRA, CDR2 YSYEKL. CDR3 sequence reads: CASSRPGRGTGSGNTIYF. The CDR3 DNA sequence: TGCGCCAGCAGCCGACCGGGGCGTGGGACAGGGAGTGGAAACACCATATATTTT.

The V and J genes are TRBV19 and TRBJ2-4; no clear D. Germline-derived CDR1 and CDR2 are LNHDA and SQIVND (reference sequence). This CDR3 comprises 16 residues. Deletions cut 5 bases from V and 2 bases from J, with 16 bases between. CDR3: CASSPRTRVTKNIQYF. CDR3 nucleotides: TGTGCCAGTAGTCCCCGAACACGGGTAACCAAAAACATTCAGTACTTC.

This rearrangement joins TRBV12-5 to TRBJ1-5, with D tentatively TRBD1 (6 bases). Germline-derived CDR1 and CDR2 are LGHNT and FRNRAP. Trimming took 6 bases from V and 0 from J, leaving 15 bases between them. The CDR3 has 16 residues. The CDR3 loop is CASGRTEATSNQPQHF. For the CDR3, the DNA is TGTGCTAGTGGCCGGACAGAAGCAACTAGCAATCAGCCCCAGCATTTT.

The chain carries TRBV6-1 and TRBJ1-1, with unresolved D. There are 11 residues in the CDR3. CDR1 and CDR2 from the germline V gene are MNHNS and SASEGT. Trimming shortened V by 8 bases and J by 1 base, and 5 bases separated the two germline ends. The CDR3 protein is CASEKNTEAFF. The CDR3 coding sequence is TGTGCCAGCGAGAAGAACACTGAAGCTTTCTTT.

This clone appeared a single time. The chain carries TRBV9 and TRBJ1-2, with 9 bases aligning to TRBD1. The V gene's germline CDR1 is SGDLS and CDR2 YYNGEE. This CDR3 contains 14 residues. The ends lost 0 bases at V and 5 bases at J; junction bases unmatched: 2. CDR3 region: CASSVDRGLYGYTF. The DNA of the CDR3 is TGTGCCAGCAGCGTAGACAGGGGGCTATATGGCTACACCTTC. Together with reference TRBV9 and TRBJ1-2, the CDR3 gives the full variable domain: DSGVTQTPKHLITATGQRVTLRCSPRSGDLSVYWYQQSLDQGLQFLIQYYNGEERAKGNILERFSAQQFPDLHSELNLSSLELGDSALYFCASSVDRGLYGYTFGSGTRLTVV.

The J gene is TRBJ1-5, the V gene TRBV2; 7 bases align to TRBD1. Germline CDR1 reads SNHLY; CDR2 reads FYNNEI. The CDR3 contains 16 residues. Trimming took 3 bases from V and 2 from J; bases not matched to a gene: 7. CDR3 nucleotide sequence: TGTGCCAGCAGTGACAGGGGGTTTCTAGGCAATCAGCCCCAGCATTTT. Its protein product is CASSDRGFLGNQPQHF.

In this sample, this clone turned up once. The genes are TRBV15 and TRBJ2-5, with D possibly TRBD2 on 7 matching bases. Trimming shortened V by 3 bases and J by 1 base, and 21 bases separated the two germline ends. Germline V lookup: CDR1 LNHNV, CDR2 YYDKDF (reference sequence). The CDR3 runs 18 residues. The DNA of the CDR3 is TGTGCCACCAGCAGGGAAGCAGGGGCGGGAGTCCTCCAAGAGACCCAGTACTTC. Translation gives CATSREAGAGVLQETQYF.